What follows is one T cell receptor (beta chain) and its context. Germline V lookup: CDR1 SGHAT, CDR2 FQNNGV. Trimming cost V 4 bases and J 0 bases, with 10 bases left between them. The CDR3 has 14 amino acids. This sample is part of a study of cytomegalovirus exposure and HLA in healthy donors. PCR primers comprised 60 Vbeta and 13 Jbeta primers. Using immunoSEQ multiplex PCR, the repertoire was profiled, and TCRdb retains in-frame clones only, with some absent. The sample yields around 150,000 clones, 75% to 80% seen once. The sample was PBMCs. The receptor was isolated from a woman aged 45 to 65 in good health and CMV-seropositive. The rearrangement uses TRBV11-2 and TRBJ2-7, with D possibly being TRBD1 (6 bases). CDR3 protein: CASSSTGSSYEQYF. The CDR3 nucleotides are TGTGCCAGCAGCTCGACAGGAAGCTCCTACGAGCAGTACTTC.